The 6 T cell receptor beta chains presented below share a single source sample, sequenced in a study of chemoradiotherapy in HPV16-positive cancers. Repertoires were generated with immunoSEQ multiplex PCR, while TCRdb's copy carries only in-frame clones and drops some. The sample has roughly 23,000 clones, 80% to 90% seen once. The input for sequencing was blood, taken from a patient who underwent chemoradiotherapy. The receptors shown here come from a human donor with HPV-associated anogenital cancer.

The V gene is TRBV7-6, the J gene TRBJ2-3; 7 bases align to TRBD2. The junction had 1 base not matched to a gene; V was cut back by 1 base and J by 0 bases. The CDR3 is 15 residues long. Germline V gives CDR1 SGHVS, CDR2 FNYEAQ. The CDR3 coding sequence is TGTGCCAGCAGCTTAGACGGGGGGAGCACAGATACGCAGTATTTT. Its protein is CASSLDGGSTDTQYF.

This clone was counted a single time. This rearrangement joins TRBV30 to TRBJ2-5, with 10 bases lining up with TRBD2. With V trimmed by 0 bases and J by 5 bases, 6 bases remained unmatched. Germline CDR1 and CDR2: GTSNPN and SVGIG (reference sequence). The CDR3 contains 15 residues. The CDR3 DNA reads as TGTGCCTGGAGTGTTAAGCGGGGGGGCTTGGAGACCCAGTACTTC. As protein: CAWSVKRGGLETQYF. Based on the CDR3 plus reference TRBV30 and TRBJ2-5, the full variable domain is SQTIHQWPATLVQPVGSPLSLECTVEGTSNPNLYWYRQAAGRGLQLLFYSVGIGQISSEVPQNLSASRPQDRQFILSSKKLLLSDSGFYLCAWSVKRGGLETQYFGPGTRLLVL.

This clone has more than one count but fewer than ten. The V call is TRBV2, the J call TRBJ1-3; no definite D call. The germline V and J ends were trimmed by 2 bases and 0 bases, with 8 bases remaining between them. Germline assignment: CDR1 SNHLY and CDR2 FYNNEI. CDR3 length: 15 amino acids. The CDR3 bases are TGTGCCAGCAGTGAAAGTGGGAGCTCTGGAAACACCATATATTTT. Translation: CASSESGSSGNTIYF. Full variable domain (outside the CDR3, taken from reference TRBV2 and TRBJ1-3): EPEVTQTPSHQVTQMGQEVILRCVPISNHLYFYWYRQILGQKVEFLVSFYNNEISEKSEIFDDQFSVERPDGSNFTLKIRSTKLEDSAMYFCASSESGSSGNTIYFGEGSWLTVV.

The chain links TRBV28 to TRBJ2-1, with D perhaps matching TRBD1 (5 bases). CDR3 length equals 17 residues. Germline assignment: CDR1 MDHEN and CDR2 SYDVKM. The ends were cut back, 4 bases at V and 3 bases at J, with 19 bases in the middle. CDR3 DNA sequence: TGTGCCAGCAGTTCCCCCGCGATAGGGGCCAGCTACAATGAGCAGTTCTTC. This translates into CASSSPAIGASYNEQFF.

The chain recombines TRBV5-1 with TRBJ2-5; tentative D call: TRBD1 (5 bases). In germline, CDR1 is SGHRS, CDR2 YFSETQ. Trimming pared 0 bases from V and 3 bases from J, leaving 9 bases between. The length of the CDR3 is 14 residues. The CDR3 coding sequence is TGCGCCAGCAGCTTGGGACAGAATAAAGAGACCCAGTACTTC. Translation gives CASSLGQNKETQYF.

This clone showed up just a few times. The chain has TRBV9 and TRBJ1-1; D gene unclear. Germline loops: CDR1 SGDLS, CDR2 YYNGEE. The CDR3 is 14 amino acids. The V end was cut by 0 bases, the J end by 1 base, with 7 bases between. CDR3 sequence (DNA): TGTGCCAGCAGCGTAGGACAACAGAACACTGAAGCTTTCTTT. Translation: CASSVGQQNTEAFF.